The 11 T cell receptor beta chains listed next were all sequenced from one sample in a study of CD8 T cells in ankylosing spondylitis. Broader study findings: Typical of ankylosing spondylitis blood, it appeared, was a TCR beta motif of eight highly homologous variants.

One entry per CDR3 protein, called by TCRdb with MiXCR from the 5' RACE reads. The sample has 350,000 to 450,000 distinct CDR3 sequences; 25% to 30% are singletons. The antigens of these receptors remain unknown. Source material: blood, either unsorted or a sorted T cell fraction (not recorded which). Receptors were obtained from a male donor with ankylosing spondylitis.

This clonotype was detected a few times. The chain links TRBV29-1 to TRBJ2-2; 9 positions match TRBD2. Trimming removed 2 bases from V and 8 bases from J; junction bases left unmatched: 12. The CDR3 contains 16 residues. Germline V gene data show CDR1 as SQVTM and CDR2 as ANQGSEA. CDR3 nucleotides: TGCAGCGTTGAACCACAGCGGGAGGTGACAGGGGGGGAGCTGTTTTTT. Protein sequence: CSVEPQREVTGGELFF.

V is TRBV5-6 and J is TRBJ1-5; D gene ambiguous. V shed 5 bases and J shed 6 bases, with 12 bases lying between them. Germline assignment: CDR1 SGHDT and CDR2 YYEEEE. The CDR3 is 13 residues long. CDR3 in DNA: TGTGCCAGCAGTACGGATCAGGCTCAGCCCCAGCATTTT. Amino acids: CASSTDQAQPQHF.

The genes are TRBV10-3 and TRBJ2-1; possible D gene TRBD2, 6 bases. CDR1 is ENHRY and CDR2 is SYGVKD in the germline V gene. The CDR3 extends over 14 amino acids. V dropped 4 bases and J dropped 7 bases, with 14 bases sitting between them. In DNA form, the CDR3 reads TGTGCCATCAGTGTTAGCGGAATTTTGAATGAGCAGTTCTTC. Translating it yields CAISVSGILNEQFF.

About this clonotype itself: The DNA is omitted, as the CDR3 cannot be located on it reliably, and the CDR3 follows TCRdb's listing. The V gene is TRBV6-2 or TRBV6-3, the J gene TRBJ1-1; TRBD1 was called by the table and not checked on the DNA. The CDR3 spans 20 residues, counting both ends. The germline CDR1 and CDR2 sequences are MNHEY and SVGEGT. The CDR3 reads CASSSSTPGTGDGMNTEAFF.

This clonotype came up a few times. The chain joins TRBV12-3 or TRBV12-4 to TRBJ2-1, with 9 bases aligning to TRBD2. This CDR3 is 15 amino acids long. J was trimmed by 7 bases and V by 3 bases; bases with no gene match: 7. CDR3 residues: CASSFRGREMNEQFF. The CDR3 DNA reads TGTGCCAGCAGTTTCCGCGGGAGGGAGATGAATGAGCAGTTCTTC.

The chain joins TRBV4-1 to TRBJ2-1; 11 bases agree with TRBD2. Germline CDR1 is MGHRA and CDR2 is YSYEKL. This CDR3 is 15 amino acids long. The J segment lost 6 bases and the V segment lost 1 base, leaving 2 bases of the junction unmatched. This CDR3 reads CASSQGGTSGNEQFF. The CDR3 coding sequence is TGCGCCAGCAGCCAAGGGGGGACTAGCGGCAATGAGCAGTTCTTC.

This clonotype was found a few times. The V and J genes are TRBV15 and TRBJ1-1; no firm D call. Germline loops: CDR1 LNHNV, CDR2 YYDKDF (reference sequence). V dropped 3 bases and J dropped 0 bases, with 2 bases sitting between them. This CDR3 region has 12 residues. DNA for the CDR3: TGTGCCACCAGCAGGGTGAACACTGAAGCTTTCTTT. It yields the protein CATSRVNTEAFF.

This clonotype turned up a few times. The rearrangement uses TRBV28 and TRBJ1-2, with D uncertain. Trimming stripped 4 bases from V and 0 bases from J, with 12 bases between. The CDR3 totals 15 residues. Germline V gene lookup returns CDR1 MDHEN and CDR2 SYDVKM. CDR3 sequence: CASSSEGLANYGYTF. DNA for the CDR3: TGTGCCAGCAGTTCGGAGGGTCTAGCTAACTATGGCTACACCTTC.

This clonotype was detected a few times. The CDR3 spells CASSLDYPEDTQYF. In DNA form, the CDR3 reads TGTGCCAGCAGCTTGGATTACCCAGAGGATACGCAGTATTTT. This sequence joins TRBV7-6 and TRBJ2-3; D remains unclear. V was cut by 3 bases and J by 6 bases, with 13 bases left in between. This CDR3 spans 14 amino acids. The germline V gene has CDR1 SGHVS and CDR2 FNYEAQ.

V gene TRBV5-1 combines with J gene TRBJ1-3, with D perhaps TRBD1 (6 bases). The CDR3 sequence is 14 residues long. CDR1 is SGHRS, CDR2 YFSETQ, per germline. The ends were cut back, 7 bases at V and 3 bases at J, with 14 bases in the middle. The CDR3 DNA is TGCGCCAGCCGATGGGGGGACATTGGAAACACCATATATTTT. The encoded protein is CASRWGDIGNTIYF.

The table lists this clonotype with a few counts. The chain uses TRBV24-1 and TRBJ1-5; a weak D match, TRBD1 (5 bases). This CDR3 is built from 14 residues. V gave up 5 bases and J gave up 4 bases, with 11 bases separating them. Germline CDR1 and CDR2: KGHDR and SFDVKD. The CDR3 bases are TGTGCCACCAGTGCCGCCGGACAAAATCAGCCCCAGCATTTT. Its protein is CATSAAGQNQPQHF.